Below, 8 T cell receptor beta chains from the same sample are listed, as sequenced in a study of T cell responses to AZD1222 COVID-19 vaccine. TCRdb's copy holds only in-frame clones and misses some; the assay was immunoSEQ multiplex PCR. The sample includes under 200,000 clones, 90% to 95% seen only once; the top ten take roughly 8.4%. The input for sequencing was peripheral blood, taken on day 0 of AZD1222 vaccination. All receptors come from an adult in good health.

This chain connects TRBV28 to TRBJ1-6; tentative D call: TRBD1 (5 bases). Germline V CDR1 and CDR2: MDHEN, SYDVKM. This CDR3 is built from 12 residues. V lost 8 bases and J lost 5, with 7 bases in between. The CDR3 region is CASWGNNSPLHF. DNA for the CDR3: TGTGCCAGCTGGGGGAATAATTCACCCCTCCACTTT.

This chain joins TRBV5-6 and TRBJ2-1; possibly TRBD1 or TRBD2 for D (5 bases each). CDR1 is SGHDT, CDR2 YYEEEE, per germline. V dropped 2 bases and J dropped 4 bases, with 13 bases sitting between them. This CDR3 contains 15 residues. The CDR3 region is CASSLTRDAYNEQFF. CDR3 bases: TGTGCCAGCAGCTTAACCCGGGACGCTTACAATGAGCAGTTCTTC. Together with reference TRBV5-6 and TRBJ2-1, the CDR3 gives the full variable domain: DAGVTQSPTHLIKTRGQQVTLRCSPKSGHDTVSWYQQALGQGPQFIFQYYEEEERQRGNFPDRFSGHQFPNYSSELNVNALLLGDSALYLCASSLTRDAYNEQFFGPGTRLTVL.

This chain links TRBV6-1 with TRBJ2-7; D is undetermined. The CDR3 has 13 residues. Deletions cut 2 bases from V and 2 bases from J, with 7 bases between. CDR1 MNHNS and CDR2 SASEGT come from the germline V gene. The CDR3 DNA follows: TGTGCCAGCAGTGAACAATCGGCCTACGAGCAGTACTTC. Its protein product is CASSEQSAYEQYF.

The chain has TRBV4-2 and TRBJ1-1; no definite D call. The CDR3 consists of 14 residues. Germline CDR1 is LGHNA and CDR2 is YNFKEQ. V was clipped by 1 base and J by 1 base, with 7 bases between them. The CDR3 DNA follows: TGTGCCAGCAGCCAAGTAACCCCGAACACTGAAGCTTTCTTT. Its translation: CASSQVTPNTEAFF.

The chain couples TRBV10-1 to TRBJ2-7; D uncertain. V was clipped by 4 bases and J by 2 bases, with 6 bases between them. Germline CDR1 WNHNN, CDR2 SYGVQD (reference sequence). The CDR3 is made up of 12 amino acids. CDR3 nucleotides: TGCGCCAGCAGTGGACCAGCCTACGAGCAGTACTTC. It encodes CASSGPAYEQYF.

This chain links TRBV19 with TRBJ2-7, with D possibly being TRBD2 (6 bases). There are 13 residues in the CDR3. The germline V gene encodes CDR1 LNHDA and CDR2 SQIVND (reference sequence). Trimming took 5 bases from V and 6 from J, leaving 14 bases between them. CDR3 coding DNA: TGTGCCAGTAGTCGGGGGTTGACTCTCGAGCAGTACTTC. Its translation is CASSRGLTLEQYF.

V and J are TRBV5-1 and TRBJ1-6; TRBD1 matches 7 bases. Germline V CDR1 and CDR2: SGHRS, YFSETQ. The CDR3 has 15 amino acids. The junction had 6 bases not matched to a gene; V was cut back by 4 bases and J by 5 bases. This CDR3 reads CASSPGGTDNSPLHF. CDR3 DNA: TGCGCCAGCAGCCCGGGCGGGACAGATAATTCACCCCTCCACTTT.

The genes are TRBV15 and TRBJ1-2, with TRBD1 matching 11 bases. The CDR3 has 18 residues. With 5 bases clipped from V and 4 bases from J, the junction kept 15 bases outside the gene matches. Germline lookup yields CDR1 LNHNV and CDR2 YYDKDF (reference sequence). The chain's CDR3 is CATSGLPGQGDRTYGYTF. The CDR3 nucleotides are TGTGCCACCAGCGGGCTGCCGGGACAGGGGGATCGTACCTATGGCTACACCTTC. Complete variable domain (other parts from reference TRBV15 and TRBJ1-2): DAMVIQNPRYQVTQFGKPVTLSCSQTLNHNVMYWYQQKSSQAPKLLFHYYDKDFNNEADTPDNFQSRRPNTSFCFLDIRSPGLGDTAMYLCATSGLPGQGDRTYGYTFGSGTRLTVV.